These T cell receptor beta chains were read from a single sample in a study of follicular helper T cells after annual influenza vaccination. Profiled with immunoSEQ multiplex PCR; TCRdb holds only in-frame clones, not every one. This repertoire shows over 8,000 clones, 70% to 80% found once; its top ten account for 3.1%. The input for sequencing was CXCR5+ CD38- circulating T follicular helper cells from blood, taken on the day of influenza vaccination. The receptors here all came from an adult who received the influenza vaccine. CDR3s leave out the opening cysteine and the closing phenylalanine or tryptophan.

TRBV4-2	TRBJ1-5	ASSLKWDGDQPQH
TRBV28	TRBJ1-5	ASRNRGYQPQH
TRBV15	TRBJ1-1	ATSRAQGERDEAF
TRBV9	TRBJ1-2	ASSPGTGNYGYT
TRBV5-1	TRBJ2-7	ASSRRLAGGNEQY
TRBV7-8	TRBJ2-2	ASSSGELF
TRBV28	TRBJ1-2	ASSLGLLGYGYT
TRBV30	TRBJ2-5	AWSRYEETQY
TRBV6-1	TRBJ1-5	ASTLVGTGVQPQH
TRBV2	TRBJ2-3	ASSLDRGYAGGQY
TRBV7-9	TRBJ2-2	ASSQPTRRGTGELF
TRBV7-2	TRBJ1-1	ASSSTNFEAF
TRBV4-2	TRBJ2-5	ASSQVSGNQETQY
TRBV5-6	TRBJ2-1	ASSFNPGSYNEQF
TRBV6-1	TRBJ1-4	ASSEGSLINEKLF
TRBV7-9	TRBJ2-6	ASSLGTVHVLT
TRBV28	TRBJ1-5	ASRVGGQPQH
TRBV2	TRBJ2-6	ASSGRTGYSGANVLT
TRBV7-8	TRBJ1-1	ASSSPTGRRTEAF
TRBV6-6	TRBJ2-2	AGGQSNTGELF
TRBV19	TRBJ2-3	ASRQQESTDTQY
TRBV7-2	TRBJ1-5	ASSFGGVQQPQH
TRBV2	TRBJ1-1	ASRVSWNTEAF
TRBV11-2	TRBJ1-5	ASSLVLDQPQH
TRBV18	TRBJ2-2	ASSPPSSTIRTGELF
TRBV2	TRBJ1-4	ASGGRGRTNEKLF
TRBV29-1	TRBJ1-1	SVGQYTEAF
TRBV6-5	TRBJ2-1	ASKGGTSGSNEQF
TRBV16	TRBJ1-5	ASSLDRDQPQH
TRBV7-8	TRBJ2-3	ASSLSGRETDTQY
TRBV19	TRBJ1-2	ASKGQGPASGYT